This T cell receptor (beta chain) came from a study of blood T cells in healthy people across ages. Germline V gene data show CDR1 as MGHRA and CDR2 as YSYEKL. V lost 0 bases and J lost 10, with 19 bases in between. The CDR3 has 17 residues. Through a sample-barcoded 5' primer and a J-beta primer mix, a second PCR was run for roughly 7 to 11 cycles. TCRdb fed the 5' RACE reads into MiXCR, producing one record per CDR3 protein. This sample has a few hundred thousand distinct CDR3 sequences, with 27% found just once. This clonotype was observed a handful of times. Its antigen is unknown. Whole-study findings and limits: Age brought a roughly linear fall in TCR beta diversity measured per million T cells.

Sequences were obtained from blood. The chain couples TRBV4-1 to TRBJ1-6; possible D gene TRBD1, 5 bases. This receptor was taken from a woman in her sixties or seventies in good health. The CDR3 sequence: CASSQDWRGTDGSPLHF. DNA for the CDR3: TGCGCCAGCAGCCAAGATTGGCGGGGGACGGACGGGTCACCCCTCCACTTT.